The 11 T cell receptor beta chains reported below all come from one sample, sequenced in a study of PD-L1 blockade in urothelial cancer. Time point reported: peripheral blood 6 weeks after treatment start. Repertoires were generated with immunoSEQ multiplex PCR, while TCRdb's copy carries only in-frame clones and drops some. The sample contains about 130,000 clones, roughly 83% of which appear only once. Source: PBMCs, taken around atezolizumab (anti-PD-L1) treatment. These receptors came from a man aged 45-65 years with urothelial cancer.

The J gene is TRBJ2-7, the V gene TRBV30; D is undetermined. The CDR3 is 11 amino acids. Germline V lookup: CDR1 GTSNPN, CDR2 SVGIG (reference sequence). Trimming removed 4 bases at V and 5 bases at J, with 9 bases between. The CDR3 nucleotides are TGTGCCTGGAATTATCTCCACGAGCAGTACTTC. Translating it yields CAWNYLHEQYF.

This rearrangement joins TRBV2 to TRBJ1-2; a possible D gene is TRBD1 (6 bases). Germline V lookup: CDR1 SNHLY, CDR2 FYNNEI. Trimming shortened V by 9 bases and J by 2 bases, and 22 bases separated the two germline ends. The CDR3 length is 16 residues. The CDR3 DNA follows: TGTGCCAGTCCCAAATCTCGGGACAAGACAAACTATGGCTACACCTTC. Its translation is CASPKSRDKTNYGYTF. Looking up the rest from reference TRBV2 and TRBJ1-2 gives the full variable domain: EPEVTQTPSHQVTQMGQEVILRCVPISNHLYFYWYRQILGQKVEFLVSFYNNEISEKSEIFDDQFSVERPDGSNFTLKIRSTKLEDSAMYFCASPKSRDKTNYGYTFGSGTRLTVV.

The chain links TRBV18 to TRBJ1-1, with D uncertain. Trimming left V 4 bases short and J 0 bases short, with 12 bases between. The length of the CDR3 is 15 residues. Germline V gene data show CDR1 as KGHSH and CDR2 as LQKENI. CDR3: CASSHEALMNTEAFF. CDR3 nucleotide sequence: TGTGCCAGCTCACACGAGGCGCTCATGAACACTGAAGCTTTCTTT.

V gene TRBV5-1 combines with J gene TRBJ2-3; 10 bases align to TRBD1. The CDR3 loop spans 11 amino acids. The germline V gene encodes CDR1 SGHRS and CDR2 YFSETQ. V lost 5 bases, J lost 14 bases, and 5 bases stayed unmatched. The CDR3 spells CASSSDRGLYF. DNA of the CDR3: TGCGCCAGCAGTTCGGACAGGGGGTTGTATTTT.

The chain is built from TRBV28 and TRBJ2-3; D may be TRBD2 (5 bases). Trimming pared 9 bases from V and 2 bases from J, leaving 9 bases between. The CDR3 contains 12 residues. Germline V lookup: CDR1 MDHEN, CDR2 SYDVKM. DNA of the CDR3: TGTGCCAGGAGGGTGAACACAGATACGCAGTATTTT. The encoded protein is CARRVNTDTQYF.

The chain links TRBV5-1 to TRBJ1-1; the D is unclear. The V end lost 2 bases, the J end lost 5 bases, and 13 bases lay between the germline ends. CDR1 SGHRS and CDR2 YFSETQ come from the germline V gene. The CDR3 is 14 residues long. The DNA for the CDR3 is TGCGCCAGCAGCTTATCCGGCGGGCGGACTGAAGCTTTCTTT. Protein product: CASSLSGGRTEAFF.

This clone was counted at least ten times. The chain recombines TRBV4-1 with TRBJ2-7; 9 nucleotides align to TRBD2. CDR3 length: 14 residues. Germline assignment: CDR1 MGHRA and CDR2 YSYEKL. V shed 7 bases, J shed 0 bases, and the junction held 4 bases outside the gene matches. CDR3 coding DNA: TGCGCCAGCATCGCAGCGGGAGGCTCCTACGAGCAGTACTTC. Its translation: CASIAAGGSYEQYF.

This sequence joins TRBV10-3 and TRBJ1-1, with a possible D match to TRBD1 (6 bases). Germline-derived CDR1 and CDR2 are ENHRY and SYGVKD. This CDR3 spans 14 amino acids. V was cut by 3 bases and J by 4 bases, with 12 bases left in between. The DNA for the CDR3 is TGTGCCATCAGTGACAGGGGTGAGGGCACTGAAGCTTTCTTT. Its translation is CAISDRGEGTEAFF.

The CDR3 reads CASRSTGGIGTYEQYF. CDR3 nucleotides: TGTGCCAGCAGAAGCACAGGGGGTATAGGAACCTACGAGCAGTACTTC. The chain uses TRBV28 and TRBJ2-7; 8 nucleotides line up with TRBD1. Germline values: CDR1 MDHEN, CDR2 SYDVKM. V shed 6 bases, J shed 2 bases, and the junction held 12 bases outside the gene matches. The CDR3 is 16 residues long.

The chain uses TRBV6-1 and TRBJ1-1; no clear D. Germline CDR1 reads MNHNS; CDR2 reads SASEGT. The CDR3 consists of 12 residues. V dropped 6 bases and J dropped 4 bases, with 9 bases sitting between them. The CDR3 DNA reads as TGTGCCAGCAGATACCGGGGCACTGAAGCTTTCTTT. It encodes CASRYRGTEAFF.

This chain links TRBV5-4 with TRBJ2-1, with a possible D match to TRBD1 (6 bases). Deletions cut 1 base from V and 8 bases from J, with 10 bases between. The V gene's germline CDR1 is SGHNT and CDR2 YYREEE (reference sequence). CDR3 size: 13 residues. CDR3 sequence (DNA): TGTGCCAGCAGCTTGCGTGGGGGCCATGAGCAGTTCTTC. This sequence encodes CASSLRGGHEQFF.